This TCR beta chain was sequenced in a study of T cell responses to AZD1222 COVID-19 vaccine. This CDR3 has 13 amino acids. Trimming left V 0 bases short and J 4 bases short, with 6 bases between. Germline V lookup: CDR1 MNHEY, CDR2 SMNVEV (reference sequence). Notes on the study in general: No repertoire was sampled before or during the peak T cell response, only after it. At baseline, just a handful of AZD1222 recipients tested seropositive.

Concerning this clone itself: Its target is not known. This sample also contains other DNA sequences that code for the same CDR3.

Second-dose intervals near 4 or 12 weeks were combined. This table comes from immunoSEQ multiplex PCR, and its TCRdb copy is limited to in-frame clones, with some not included. The sample shows some 120,000 clones, around 83% of them seen only once. The sequencing used peripheral blood, collected 28 days after the second AZD1222 dose. This chain uses TRBV27 with TRBJ1-2, with D tentatively TRBD1 (5 bases). This TCR came from an adult who received the AZD1222 COVID-19 vaccine. The CDR3 is CASSLSGGYGYTF. CDR3 DNA: TGTGCCAGCAGTTTATCGGGGGGCTATGGCTACACCTTC.